The 12 T cell receptor beta chains reported below all come from one sample, sequenced in a study of blood T cell repertoires in COVID-19 (dated by TCRdb to 2018 to 2021). Preparation of the library involved the immunoSEQ multiplex PCR assay. TCRdb retrieved this table from immuneACCESS and kept in-frame rearrangements only. Not all clones are present; in checked studies, unresolved V genes account for under half, and no reason is known for the remainder. This sample gives 250,000 to 300,000 clones in total; approximately 91% of them show up just once. The ten largest clones take up about 2.1% of the sample. The specimen sequenced was PBMCs or T cells enriched from blood (not recorded which). Source of these receptors: a woman aged 40 to 50 with acute COVID-19.

V usage is TRBV7-2 and J usage is TRBJ1-2, with TRBD1 matching over 7 bases. The ends lost 5 bases at V and 6 bases at J; junction bases unmatched: 9. The CDR3 has 14 amino acids. Germline V gene data show CDR1 as SGHTA and CDR2 as FQGNSA. The CDR3 DNA follows: TGTGCCAGCAGCCCCCGGACAGGCCCCCATGGCTACACCTTC. The encoded protein is CASSPRTGPHGYTF.

The rearrangement uses TRBV7-9 and TRBJ1-6, with TRBD1 matching over 7 bases. Trimming took 4 bases from V and 9 from J; bases not matched to a gene: 12. The CDR3 contains 16 residues. Germline V gene lookup returns CDR1 SEHNR and CDR2 FQNEAQ (reference sequence). As DNA, the CDR3 is TGTGCCAGCAGCTCACCTACCGGGACAGAGAGTTCACCCCTCCACTTT. Residues: CASSSPTGTESSPLHF. The whole variable domain, filled in from reference TRBV7-9 and TRBJ1-6, reads DTGVSQNPRHKITKRGQNVTFRCDPISEHNRLYWYRQTLGQGPEFLTYFQNEAQLEKSRLLSDRFSAERPKGSFSTLEIQRTEQGDSAMYLCASSSPTGTESSPLHFGNGTRLTVT.

The chain joins TRBV5-6 to TRBJ1-1, with TRBD1 as a possible D gene (6 bases). Germline CDR1 SGHDT, CDR2 YYEEEE. V gave up 0 bases and J gave up 5 bases, with 8 bases separating them. This CDR3 has 13 amino acids. The CDR3 here is CASSLEGETEAFF. Here the CDR3 DNA reads TGTGCCAGCAGCTTGGAGGGGGAGACTGAAGCTTTCTTT.

The chain recombines TRBV28 with TRBJ1-1; TRBD1 aligns across 7 bases. Per the germline V gene, CDR1 is MDHEN and CDR2 is SYDVKM. The CDR3 runs to 14 residues. V lost 5 bases and J lost 6; bases outside the gene matches: 9. Here the CDR3 reads CASSRYRGWAEAFF. The CDR3 region has the DNA TGTGCCAGCAGTAGATACAGGGGATGGGCTGAAGCTTTCTTT.

The J gene is TRBJ1-1, the V gene TRBV7-2; perhaps TRBD1 as D (5 bases). The CDR3 runs 13 residues. The V and J ends lost 4 bases and 8 bases respectively, with 14 bases between them. Looked up from germline, CDR1 is SGHTA and CDR2 is FQGNSA. The CDR3 region is CASSSSGRGEAFF. The CDR3 DNA is TGTGCCAGCAGCTCCTCAGGGCGGGGCGAAGCTTTCTTT.

The CDR3 DNA is TGCAGCGTTGGACAGGGCGGCGGCTACACCTTC. This sequence encodes CSVGQGGGYTF. The chain is built from TRBV29-1 and TRBJ1-2; 7 bases fit TRBD1. Looked up from germline, CDR1 is SQVTM and CDR2 is ANQGSEA. CDR3 length: 11 residues. V gave up 4 bases and J gave up 8 bases; unmatched junction bases: 4.

Written as DNA, the CDR3 is TGTGCCAGCAGTGAACACGGGGGTGGGGAGACCCAGTACTTC. Protein product: CASSEHGGGETQYF. V gene TRBV2 combines with J gene TRBJ2-5, with D tentatively TRBD2 (6 bases). This CDR3 is built from 14 residues. Germline CDR1 SNHLY, CDR2 FYNNEI. Trimming removed 2 bases from V and 5 bases from J, with 12 bases in between.

The rearrangement links TRBV24-1 to TRBJ2-1; 8 nucleotides match TRBD1. The CDR3 contains 13 residues. CDR1 is KGHDR, CDR2 SFDVKD, per germline. With V trimmed by 6 bases and J by 9 bases, 6 bases remained unmatched. The CDR3 bases are TGTGCCACCAGTTTAGGACAGGGATTTGAGCAGTTCTTC. Amino acids: CATSLGQGFEQFF.

This clone was observed a handful of times. The rearrangement uses TRBV5-3 and TRBJ2-7; TRBD1 is a possible D gene (5 bases). TRBV5-3 qualifies as an ORF whose function is uncertain. With 1 base removed from V and 5 bases from J, the gap between germline ends came to 10 bases. The CDR3 has 13 residues. CDR3 loop: CARSLYRPNEQYF. DNA for the CDR3: TGTGCCAGAAGCTTGTACAGGCCAAACGAGCAGTACTTC.

The chain uses TRBV18 and TRBJ2-7; 10 bases match TRBD1. The CDR3 covers 15 residues. Per germline, CDR1 KGHSH and CDR2 LQKENI. V lost 0 bases to trimming and J lost 4 bases; unmatched junction nucleotides: 3. CDR3 coding DNA: TGTGCCAGCTCACCACCGGGACAGGGGAGGTACGAGCAGTACTTC. This translates into CASSPPGQGRYEQYF.

The V call is TRBV30, the J call TRBJ1-6; D is uncertain. V shed 0 bases and J shed 5 bases, with 5 bases lying between them. This CDR3 is built from 13 residues. The germline V gene encodes CDR1 GTSNPN and CDR2 SVGIG (reference sequence). CDR3 loop: CAWSVLDNSPLHF. In DNA, the CDR3 is TGTGCCTGGAGTGTACTGGATAATTCACCCCTCCACTTT.

V usage is TRBV27 and J usage is TRBJ2-7; 7 bases agree with TRBD1. This CDR3 spans 14 amino acids. Trimming removed 5 bases from V and 6 bases from J; junction bases left unmatched: 10. Germline CDR1 is MNHEY and CDR2 is SMNVEV (reference sequence). The CDR3 nucleotides read TGTGCCAGCAGTCTCAAGGGGGCGGGCCGCGAGCAGTACTTC. Residues: CASSLKGAGREQYF.